A single sample is the source of the 3 T cell receptor beta chains below, sequenced in a study of PD-1 blockade in classical Hodgkin lymphoma. Generated by immunoSEQ multiplex PCR, the TCRdb table keeps only in-frame clones and is missing some. This table has 100,000 or so clones, about 93% appearing once. Time point specified: cycle 4 day 1 (C4D1), after less than seven weeks of nivolumab. Each patient experienced a relapse that followed autologous stem cell transplantation, and brentuximab vedotin exposure varied. The starting material was peripheral blood mononuclear cells (PBMCs), obtained before the fourth cycle of nivolumab. These receptors were collected from a human donor with classical Hodgkin lymphoma.

The gene calls are TRBV2 and TRBJ2-5; 14 nucleotides match TRBD2. Germline CDR1 and CDR2: SNHLY and FYNNEI. J gave up 3 bases and V 8 bases, and 11 bases lay outside the gene matches. The CDR3 runs 17 residues. The CDR3 bases are TGTGCCAGCTATAGACTAGCGGGAGGGAAACTAAAAGAGACCCAGTACTTC. It yields the protein CASYRLAGGKLKETQYF.

This clone was picked up one time. The genes are TRBV11-1 and TRBJ2-5; no reliable D call. The CDR3 totals 16 residues. Germline V lookup: CDR1 SGHAT, CDR2 FQDESV (reference sequence). Deletions cut 5 bases from V and 2 bases from J, with 18 bases between. In nucleotides, the CDR3 is TGTGCCAGCAGCCCCGGAGTGTCTGGGTTACAAGAGACCCAGTACTTC. It encodes CASSPGVSGLQETQYF.

The chain combines TRBV19 with TRBJ2-7, with TRBD2 matching over 7 bases. Germline V gives CDR1 LNHDA, CDR2 SQIVND (reference sequence). V was pared by 0 bases and J by 4 bases, with 18 bases of the junction left unmatched. The CDR3 extends over 19 amino acids. CDR3 nucleotides: TGTGCCAGTAGTATAGACGGGACTACCCATCGAATCGGATCTTACGAGCAGTACTTC. Encoded protein: CASSIDGTTHRIGSYEQYF. Variable domain in full (rest from reference TRBV19 and TRBJ2-7): DGGITQSPKYLFRKEGQNVTLSCEQNLNHDAMYWYRQDPGQGLRLIYYSQIVNDFQKGDIAEGYSVSREKKESFPLTVTSAQKNPTAFYLCASSIDGTTHRIGSYEQYFGPGTRLTVT.